The 21 T cell receptor beta chains below come from one sample, sequenced in a study of neoadjuvant anti-PD-1 for oral cavity cancer. Time point: after neoadjuvant nivolumab, at surgical resection. Only in-frame clones appear in the TCRdb table, and some are missing; sequencing was by immunoSEQ multiplex PCR. The sample holds about 14,000 clones, about 76% seen once. This specimen consisted of PBMCs, obtained after nivolumab (anti-PD-1) treatment. Receptor source: a person aged 35-80 years with oral cavity squamous cell carcinoma.

This clone was seen more than once but under ten times. The chain joins TRBV5-1 to TRBJ1-1; the match to TRBD1 covers 10 bases. Trimming took 3 bases from V and 2 from J; bases not matched to a gene: 7. From germline, CDR1 is SGHRS and CDR2 YFSETQ. The CDR3 length is 16 residues. CDR3 DNA: TGCGCCAGCAGCTCCCCCGGGACAGGGGTCAACACTGAAGCTTTCTTT. The encoded protein is CASSSPGTGVNTEAFF.

The CDR3 region has the DNA TGTGCCAGCAGTTCCGGGACTCCCCACTCCTACAATGAGCAGTTCTTC. Translating it yields CASSSGTPHSYNEQFF. This rearrangement joins TRBV6-5 to TRBJ2-1, with D tentatively TRBD2 (6 bases). Trimming stripped 4 bases from V and 0 bases from J, with 13 bases between. Germline CDR1 reads MNHEY; CDR2 reads SVGAGI. The CDR3 spans 16 residues.

CDR3 DNA sequence: TGTGCCAGCAGTTTACAGGGGACGGGCACTGAAGCTTTCTTT. Translated: CASSLQGTGTEAFF. V and J are TRBV6-5 and TRBJ1-1; 7 positions match TRBD1. Trimming cost V 4 bases and J 4 bases; bases outside gene matches: 6. Germline V lookup: CDR1 MNHEY, CDR2 SVGAGI. The CDR3 extends over 14 amino acids.

The chain employs TRBV29-1 and TRBJ2-5; D is unclear. Trimming removed 2 bases from V and 5 bases from J, with 3 bases in between. The CDR3 consists of 10 residues. Germline V CDR1 and CDR2: SQVTM, ANQGSEA. CDR3 in amino acids: CSVERETQYF. CDR3 coding DNA: TGCAGCGTTGAAAGGGAGACCCAGTACTTC.

On this clone: One end of the junction fails to match germline, which may point to a read error. V and J are TRBV7-8 and TRBJ2-7; D is unclear. From germline, CDR1 is SGHVS and CDR2 FQNEAQ. The CDR3 contains 12 residues. DNA of the CDR3: TGTGCCAGCAACTTAGTCCAGGCTGAGCAGTACTTC. It codes for CASNLVQAEQYF.

This chain joins TRBV13 and TRBJ1-2, with TRBD1 identical over 11 bases. Germline loops: CDR1 PRHDT, CDR2 FYEKMQ (reference sequence). The CDR3 spans 14 residues. V was clipped by 4 bases and J by 9 bases; unmatched bases: 7. The CDR3 loop is CASSSGTGGVSYTF. The CDR3, as DNA: TGTGCCAGCAGCTCCGGGACAGGGGGAGTGAGCTACACCTTC. The full variable domain, its missing parts supplied by reference TRBV13 and TRBJ1-2, is AAGVIQSPRHLIKEKRETATLKCYPIPRHDTVYWYQQGPGQDPQFLISFYEKMQSDKGSIPDRFSAQQFSDYHSELNMSSLELGDSALYFCASSSGTGGVSYTFGSGTRLTVV.

This chain connects TRBV15 to TRBJ1-1; D is unclear. V gave up 11 bases and J gave up 0 bases, with 13 bases separating them. The CDR3 loop spans 13 amino acids. Germline CDR1 LNHNV, CDR2 YYDKDF (reference sequence). The CDR3 sequence: CAARSGLNTEAFF. Written as DNA, the CDR3 is TGTGCCGCCCGAAGTGGATTGAACACTGAAGCTTTCTTT.

The chain employs TRBV19 and TRBJ2-2; perhaps TRBD2 as D (5 bases). The CDR3 extends over 14 amino acids. The germline CDR1 and CDR2 sequences are LNHDA and SQIVND (reference sequence). V was trimmed by 7 bases and J by 0 bases, leaving 9 bases between them. CDR3: CASKEAPNTGELFF. The CDR3 region has the DNA TGTGCCAGTAAGGAGGCCCCGAACACCGGGGAGCTGTTTTTT.

This chain links TRBV6-6 with TRBJ2-1; 12 nucleotides match TRBD2. The J segment lost 9 bases and the V segment lost 4 bases, leaving 7 bases of the junction unmatched. The CDR3 contains 15 residues. Germline lookup yields CDR1 MNHNY and CDR2 SVGAGI (reference sequence). CDR3 residues: CASSFGLAGSVEQFF. The CDR3 region has the DNA TGTGCCAGCAGTTTCGGACTAGCGGGATCGGTTGAGCAGTTCTTC.

This rearrangement joins TRBV13 to TRBJ2-7; TRBD1 matches at 10 bases. The CDR3 consists of 13 residues. Losses at the gene ends were 5 bases for V and 5 bases for J; bases not matched to a gene: 3. Germline CDR1 reads PRHDT; CDR2 reads FYEKMQ (reference sequence). The CDR3 DNA follows: TGTGCCAGCAGCCCAGACAGGGGGCACGAGCAGTACTTC. Translation gives CASSPDRGHEQYF.

The gene calls are TRBV2 and TRBJ1-4, with D hard to call. The ends were cut back, 7 bases at V and 3 bases at J, with 15 bases in the middle. This CDR3 contains 15 residues. Germline lookup yields CDR1 SNHLY and CDR2 FYNNEI. The CDR3 sequence: CASKLWPSANEKLFF. The CDR3 DNA reads as TGTGCCAGCAAACTATGGCCAAGCGCTAATGAAAAACTGTTTTTT.

This sequence joins TRBV29-1 and TRBJ2-6; D ambiguous. Germline V CDR1 and CDR2: SQVTM, ANQGSEA. With 3 bases removed from V and 1 base from J, the gap between germline ends came to 7 bases. The length of the CDR3 is 14 residues. CDR3 region: CSVDPGSGANVLTF. The CDR3 DNA sequence: TGCAGCGTTGATCCCGGATCTGGGGCCAACGTCCTGACTTTC.

This chain joins TRBV7-6 and TRBJ1-4; 7 positions agree with TRBD1. Looked up from germline, CDR1 is SGHVS and CDR2 is FNYEAQ. CDR3 length equals 15 residues. Trimming at V came to 5 bases and at J to 4 bases, leaving 7 bases not matched to a gene. Here the CDR3 DNA reads TGTGCCAGCAGCACGAACAGGGGCAATAATGAAAAACTGTTTTTT. Translating gives CASSTNRGNNEKLFF. The full variable domain, with the rest looked up from reference TRBV7-6 and TRBJ1-4, is GAGVSQSPRYKVTKRGQDVALRCDPISGHVSLYWYRQALGQGPEFLTYFNYEAQQDKSGLPNDRFSAERPEGSISTLTIQRTEQRDSAMYRCASSTNRGNNEKLFFGSGTQLSVL.

V and J are TRBV6-5 and TRBJ2-6; D not resolved. Germline V CDR1 and CDR2: MNHEY, SVGAGI. Between the trimmed V and J ends, which lost 0 bases and 1 base, there was a span of 7 bases. The CDR3 is 16 amino acids. CDR3 in amino acids: CASSYSWVSGANVLTF. DNA for the CDR3: TGTGCCAGCAGTTACTCGTGGGTGTCTGGGGCCAACGTCCTGACTTTC.

This rearrangement joins TRBV11-2 to TRBJ1-1; D unresolved. The CDR3 has 13 amino acids. V lost 6 bases and J 1 base, leaving 9 bases between the germline ends. CDR1 and CDR2 (germline): SGHAT, FQNNGV. In nucleotides, the CDR3 is TGTGCCAGCAGTTTCGGGGAGAACACTGAAGCTTTCTTT. Amino acids: CASSFGENTEAFF.

The rearrangement links TRBV5-4 to TRBJ2-1; 9 bases match TRBD2. This CDR3 comprises 16 residues. The junction had 8 bases not matched to a gene; V was cut back by 3 bases and J by 4 bases. The V gene's germline CDR1 is SGHNT and CDR2 YYREEE (reference sequence). DNA of the CDR3: TGTGCCAGCAGCTCCTTAGCGGGAGTAGGATACAATGAGCAGTTCTTC. The encoded protein is CASSSLAGVGYNEQFF.

The CDR3 reads CASASPAGGGNEQFF. The CDR3 DNA reads as TGTGCCAGCGCCTCCCCCGCGGGAGGGGGCAATGAGCAGTTCTTC. This chain connects TRBV28 to TRBJ2-1, with 9 bases that match TRBD2. CDR3 length equals 15 residues. V lost 8 bases and J lost 6; bases outside the gene matches: 11. Germline V lookup: CDR1 MDHEN, CDR2 SYDVKM.

This chain joins TRBV6-1 and TRBJ2-5; a weak D match, TRBD1 (6 bases). Germline lookup yields CDR1 MNHNS and CDR2 SASEGT. Trimming shortened V by 5 bases and J by 4 bases, and 17 bases separated the two germline ends. The CDR3 runs to 15 residues. CDR3 amino acids: CASSRTVNLGETQYF. The CDR3 nucleotides are TGTGCCAGCAGTAGGACAGTAAATTTGGGAGAGACCCAGTACTTC.

This chain joins TRBV27 and TRBJ2-3; 14 bases line up with TRBD2. After removal of 5 bases from V and 1 base from J, the junction contained 11 bases not matched to a gene. The CDR3 has 19 amino acids. Per the germline V gene, CDR1 is MNHEY and CDR2 is SMNVEV (reference sequence). CDR3 loop: CASSPEGLAGVYGTDTQYF. The CDR3 DNA is TGTGCCAGCAGTCCCGAGGGACTAGCGGGAGTTTACGGCACAGATACGCAGTATTTT.

The chain couples TRBV15 to TRBJ2-2, with 7 bases fitting TRBD2. The length of the CDR3 is 14 residues. The germline gives CDR1 LNHNV, CDR2 YYDKDF (reference sequence). V lost 0 bases, J lost 6 bases, and 1 base stayed unmatched. The CDR3 coding sequence is TGTGCCACCAGCAGAGAGGCGGGAGCCGGGGAGCTGTTTTTT. Residues: CATSREAGAGELFF.

The V and J genes are TRBV6-4 and TRBJ2-1, with 8 bases matching TRBD2. With V trimmed by 0 bases and J by 4 bases, 5 bases remained unmatched. The CDR3 sequence is 16 residues long. Germline loops: CDR1 MRHNA, CDR2 SNTAGT. The CDR3 DNA sequence: TGTGCCAGCAGTGACTCAGCGGGAGAGGGATACAATGAGCAGTTCTTC. This gives the protein CASSDSAGEGYNEQFF.